The next 12 T cell receptor beta chains were all read from a single sample in a study of shared clonotypes between healthy human individuals. Only CD45RO-negative cells positively selected for CCR7 counted as naive CD8 cells, so terminally differentiated effector memory CD45RA+ cells were excluded. Assay: immunoSEQ multiplex PCR; the TCRdb copy retains only in-frame clones and omits some. The table has some 2,000,000 clones, roughly 94% seen once; the top ten hold 0.9% to 1.3%. Sample: naive CD8+ T cells sorted from blood. The receptors stem from a man aged 18 to 35 in good health.

The CDR3 is CASSSITGSQETQYF. The DNA for the CDR3 is TGTGCCAGCAGTTCCATTACAGGGTCCCAAGAGACCCAGTACTTC. V and J are TRBV6-6 and TRBJ2-5; maybe TRBD1 (6 bases). The germline V gene has CDR1 MNHNY and CDR2 SVGAGI (reference sequence). This CDR3 comprises 15 residues. The ends were cut back, 4 bases at V and 1 base at J, with 13 bases in the middle.

The chain couples TRBV7-2 to TRBJ2-7, with a possible D match to TRBD1 (7 bases). In germline, CDR1 is SGHTA, CDR2 FQGNSA. The CDR3 is 14 amino acids. Trimming cost V 5 bases and J 2 bases, with 13 bases left between them. Here the CDR3 reads CASSPGGGPYEQYF. In DNA, the CDR3 is TGTGCCAGCAGCCCAGGAGGGGGCCCCTACGAGCAGTACTTC. Complete variable domain (other parts from reference TRBV7-2 and TRBJ2-7): GAGVSQSPSNKVTEKGKDVELRCDPISGHTALYWYRQSLGQGLEFLIYFQGNSAPDKSGLPSDRFSAERTGGSVSTLTIQRTQQEDSAVYLCASSPGGGPYEQYFGPGTRLTVT.

Points on this clone: Other DNA sequences from this sample encode an identical CDR3 as well. V usage is TRBV4-1 and J usage is TRBJ2-7; D possibly uses TRBD1 or TRBD2 (6 bases each). CDR1 MGHRA and CDR2 YSYEKL come from the germline V gene. V was cut by 1 base and J by 2 bases, with 9 bases left in between. CDR3 length: 14 residues. CDR3 region: CASSQGGATYEQYF. In DNA form, the CDR3 reads TGCGCCAGCAGCCAAGGGGGGGCGACCTACGAGCAGTACTTC.

The chain recombines TRBV27 with TRBJ2-1; 7 positions agree with TRBD2. Trimming cost V 2 bases and J 4 bases; bases outside gene matches: 14. CDR1 and CDR2 (germline): MNHEY, SMNVEV (reference sequence). The CDR3 runs to 18 residues. DNA of the CDR3: TGTGCCAGCAGTTTACTATCCTCGGTCGGGGGGTCGTACAATGAGCAGTTCTTC. This translates into CASSLLSSVGGSYNEQFF.

This chain connects TRBV21-1 to TRBJ1-5. TRBV21-1 is designated a pseudogene. The CDR3 is 14 residues long. The CDR3 DNA sequence: TGTGCCAGCAGCAAACCGAGAGGGCGTCAGCCCCAGCATTTT. Residues: CASSKPRGRQPQHF.

The V call is TRBV28, the J call TRBJ2-2; 7 bases match TRBD1. The junction had 7 bases not matched to a gene; V was cut back by 5 bases and J by 1 base. Germline CDR1 and CDR2: MDHEN and SYDVKM. The CDR3 runs to 16 residues. The DNA of the CDR3 is TGTGCCAGCAGTCCCCGGGACAGTTTGAACACCGGGGAGCTGTTTTTT. This codes for CASSPRDSLNTGELFF.

V is TRBV5-1 and J is TRBJ2-7; 7 positions agree with TRBD2. The CDR3 is made up of 16 amino acids. The ends lost 1 base at V and 0 bases at J; junction bases unmatched: 7. Germline CDR1 is SGHRS and CDR2 is YFSETQ. The CDR3 bases are TGCGCCAGCAGCTTGTACCTGCGGGAGAACTCCTACGAGCAGTACTTC. It specifies CASSLYLRENSYEQYF.

J is TRBJ1-2 and V is TRBV5-5; D call uncertain. V was cut by 2 bases and J by 4 bases, with 15 bases left in between. This CDR3 spans 15 amino acids. Germline lookup yields CDR1 SGHKS and CDR2 YYEKEE (reference sequence). CDR3 in amino acids: CASSLLSGVGYGYTF. In DNA form, the CDR3 reads TGTGCCAGCAGCTTATTGTCTGGTGTGGGCTATGGCTACACCTTC.

The rearrangement joins TRBV9 to TRBJ1-2; D is possibly TRBD1 (5 bases). From germline, CDR1 is SGDLS and CDR2 YYNGEE. CDR3 length: 14 amino acids. The ends were cut back, 0 bases at V and 6 bases at J, with 12 bases in the middle. Here the CDR3 DNA reads TGTGCCAGCAGCGTAGACGGGGAAGGGGATGGCTACACCTTC. This gives the protein CASSVDGEGDGYTF.

This sequence joins TRBV6-1 and TRBJ1-1; D is uncertain. Trimming took 7 bases from V and 8 from J, leaving 11 bases between them. This CDR3 region has 11 residues. Germline V gene data show CDR1 as MNHNS and CDR2 as SASEGT. The CDR3 bases are TGTGCCAGCAAGGGTGTTTTAGAAGCTTTCTTT. Translating gives CASKGVLEAFF.

The chain uses TRBV23-1 and TRBJ2-7; 8 nucleotides align to TRBD1. TRBV23-1 is reported as an ORF; its role is uncertain. J was trimmed by 6 bases and V by 2 bases; bases with no gene match: 15. This CDR3 is 17 amino acids long. This CDR3 is CASSQPTRTGRLGEQYF. The CDR3 region has the DNA TGCGCCAGCAGTCAACCTACCCGGACAGGGAGATTAGGCGAGCAGTACTTC.

The chain combines TRBV7-6 with TRBJ1-2, with 9 bases lining up with TRBD1. Trimming removed 3 bases from V and 3 bases from J; junction bases left unmatched: 11. This CDR3 has 17 residues. The germline CDR1 and CDR2 sequences are SGHVS and FNYEAQ. CDR3 nucleotide sequence: TGTGCCAGCAGCTTGGGTTTAACAGGGGGCGCGGACTATGGCTACACCTTC. It codes for CASSLGLTGGADYGYTF.